Following are 19 T cell receptor beta chains from one sample sequenced in a study of blood T cell repertoires in COVID-19 (TCRdb year 2020). Receptor libraries were prepared by the immunoSEQ multiplex PCR assay. As stored in TCRdb, this immuneACCESS dataset retains in-frame rearrangements with V and J assigned. A fraction of the clones does not appear; measured against another copy, unresolved V genes explain less than half of the discrepancy, and the remainder lacks a known reason. Across this sample there are hundreds of thousands of clones, with about nine tenths seen only once. The ten largest clones capture 6% to 7% of the sample. Sequenced sample: PBMCs or T cells enriched from blood (not recorded which). These receptors all come from a woman aged 25 to 45 with acute COVID-19.

This sequence joins TRBV11-1 and TRBJ2-7; D might be TRBD1 (5 bases). V was cut by 4 bases and J by 8 bases, with 9 bases left in between. There are 11 residues in the CDR3. Germline lookup yields CDR1 SGHAT and CDR2 FQDESV (reference sequence). This chain's CDR3 is CASSSRQKQYF. Here the CDR3 DNA reads TGTGCCAGCAGCTCAAGACAGAAGCAGTACTTC.

V and J are TRBV30 and TRBJ1-4, with D hard to call. The CDR3 has 13 residues. Deletions cut 2 bases from V and 5 bases from J, with 9 bases between. Germline V gene lookup returns CDR1 GTSNPN and CDR2 SVGIG (reference sequence). CDR3 bases: TGTGCCTGGAGTCATCGAGGGAATGAAAAACTGTTTTTT. It specifies CAWSHRGNEKLFF. The full variable domain, rest sourced from reference TRBV30 and TRBJ1-4, is SQTIHQWPATLVQPVGSPLSLECTVEGTSNPNLYWYRQAAGRGLQLLFYSVGIGQISSEVPQNLSASRPQDRQFILSSKKLLLSDSGFYLCAWSHRGNEKLFFGSGTQLSVL.

V usage is TRBV19 and J usage is TRBJ2-1, with D maybe TRBD2 (6 bases). There are 15 residues in the CDR3. Germline loops: CDR1 LNHDA, CDR2 SQIVND (reference sequence). V was clipped by 3 bases and J by 5 bases, with 14 bases between them. CDR3 residues: CASSISLRENNEQFF. As DNA, the CDR3 is TGTGCCAGTAGTATCAGTTTGCGGGAAAACAATGAGCAGTTCTTC.

The J gene is TRBJ2-7, the V gene TRBV15, with D possibly matching TRBD1 (5 bases). V lost 0 bases and J lost 5, with 11 bases in between. The CDR3 totals 14 residues. Germline V gene lookup returns CDR1 LNHNV and CDR2 YYDKDF (reference sequence). CDR3 loop: CATSRDRGRDEQYF. CDR3 bases: TGTGCCACCAGCAGAGATAGGGGCAGGGACGAGCAGTACTTC.

The chain recombines TRBV18 with TRBJ2-5; the D is unclear. The germline V gene has CDR1 KGHSH and CDR2 LQKENI. The CDR3 is 13 amino acids. Trimming removed 0 bases at V and 2 bases at J, with 4 bases between. In DNA, the CDR3 is TGTGCCAGCTCACCACCGTCTCAAGAGACCCAGTACTTC. Protein: CASSPPSQETQYF.

J is TRBJ2-7 and V is TRBV18; 10 bases line up with TRBD2. With V trimmed by 4 bases and J by 0 bases, 9 bases remained unmatched. The CDR3 sequence is 17 residues long. Per the germline V gene, CDR1 is KGHSH and CDR2 is LQKENI. CDR3 sequence reads: CASSRSPSSGGSYEQYF. The CDR3 DNA follows: TGTGCCAGCTCACGATCACCCTCTAGCGGGGGCTCCTACGAGCAGTACTTC.

The chain uses TRBV5-8 and TRBJ1-6; possible D gene TRBD1, 5 bases. This CDR3 is built from 13 residues. With 2 bases removed from V and 10 bases from J, the gap between germline ends came to 10 bases. Looked up from germline, CDR1 is SGHTS and CDR2 is YDEGEE. The CDR3 sequence is CASSLRGSSPLHF. CDR3 in DNA: TGTGCCAGCAGCTTAAGGGGTAGCTCACCCCTCCACTTT.

The chain combines TRBV6-2 or TRBV6-3 with TRBJ2-7; 7 bases align to TRBD1. Germline V gene lookup returns CDR1 MNHEY and CDR2 SVGEGT. This CDR3 spans 14 amino acids. V was pared by 5 bases and J by 1 base, with 5 bases of the junction left unmatched. CDR3 region: CASSPGQWSYEQYF. DNA for the CDR3: TGTGCCAGCAGTCCGGGACAGTGGTCCTACGAGCAGTACTTC.

In DNA form, the CDR3 reads TGTGCCAGCAGTTCGTTGGTTAGGGGCCAATATAATTCACCCCTCCACTTT. Amino acids: CASSSLVRGQYNSPLHF. The chain links TRBV28 to TRBJ1-6; possible D gene TRBD1, 5 bases. Trimming shortened V by 4 bases and J by 4 bases, and 17 bases separated the two germline ends. CDR3 length: 17 residues. CDR1 and CDR2 (germline): MDHEN, SYDVKM. Filled out from reference TRBV28 and TRBJ1-6, the complete variable domain reads DVKVTQSSRYLVKRTGEKVFLECVQDMDHENMFWYRQDPGLGLRLIYFSYDVKMKEKGDIPEGYSVSREKKERFSLILESASTNQTSMYLCASSSLVRGQYNSPLHFGNGTRLTVT.

Details on this clone: Relative to the germline gene, one junction end is altered; a read error may explain this. The chain links TRBV5-1 to TRBJ2-7; possible D gene TRBD1, 6 bases. This CDR3 is 14 amino acids long. Germline V lookup: CDR1 SGHRS, CDR2 YFSETQ. CDR3 sequence reads: CASSQWTASSEQYF. DNA of the CDR3: TGCGCCAGCAGCCAATGGACAGCTTCCTCCGAGCAGTACTTC. Combining the CDR3 with reference TRBV5-1 and TRBJ2-7 gives the whole variable domain KAGVTQTPRYLIKTRGQQVTLSCSPISGHRSVSWYQQTPGQGLQFLFEYFSETQRNKGNFPGRFSGRQFSNSRSEMNVSTLELGDSALYLCASSQWTASSEQYFGPGTRLTVT.

This clone showed up just once. This chain connects TRBV7-2 to TRBJ1-6; 7 bases match TRBD1. Per the germline V gene, CDR1 is SGHTA and CDR2 is FQGNSA. CDR3 length: 16 amino acids. V was clipped by 4 bases and J by 4 bases; unmatched bases: 7. CDR3 DNA sequence: TGTGCCAGCAGCTCCGGGACAGAAGTATATAATTCACCCCTCCACTTT. Translation: CASSSGTEVYNSPLHF. Full variable domain (outside the CDR3, taken from reference TRBV7-2 and TRBJ1-6): GAGVSQSPSNKVTEKGKDVELRCDPISGHTALYWYRQSLGQGLEFLIYFQGNSAPDKSGLPSDRFSAERTGGSVSTLTIQRTQQEDSAVYLCASSSGTEVYNSPLHFGNGTRLTVT.

The chain combines TRBV28 with TRBJ2-2; D may be TRBD1 (6 bases). The CDR3 is 17 amino acids. Per germline, CDR1 MDHEN and CDR2 SYDVKM. With 5 bases removed from V and 0 bases from J, the gap between germline ends came to 16 bases. CDR3 loop: CASSQYRQVANTGELFF. The CDR3 nucleotides are TGTGCCAGCAGTCAATATAGACAGGTGGCGAACACCGGGGAGCTGTTTTTT.

The rearrangement uses TRBV18 and TRBJ2-7, with D possibly being TRBD2 (6 bases). Trimming removed 5 bases from V and 3 bases from J, with 14 bases in between. Germline loops: CDR1 KGHSH, CDR2 LQKENI. This CDR3 is 14 amino acids long. The DNA for the CDR3 is TGTGCCAGCTCATCTGGGACTGTCTTCTACGAGCAGTACTTC. This translates into CASSSGTVFYEQYF.

V and J are TRBV12-3 or TRBV12-4 and TRBJ1-3; possibly TRBD1 for D (6 bases). CDR3 size: 13 residues. V lost 6 bases and J lost 8, with 14 bases in between. The CDR3 here is CASSSQGRDTIYF. The CDR3 bases are TGTGCCAGCAGCAGCCAGGGGAGGGACACCATATATTTT.

V gene TRBV9 combines with J gene TRBJ1-1; possible D gene TRBD1, 5 bases. The CDR3 runs to 16 residues. Germline lookup yields CDR1 SGDLS and CDR2 YYNGEE. V was clipped by 2 bases and J by 6 bases, with 20 bases between them. CDR3 protein: CASSVMPGPIGAEAFF. CDR3 DNA sequence: TGTGCCAGCAGCGTCATGCCGGGTCCCATAGGGGCTGAAGCTTTCTTT.

V usage is TRBV18 and J usage is TRBJ2-5; perhaps TRBD2 as D (5 bases). Between the trimmed V and J ends, which lost 0 bases and 1 base, there was a span of 9 bases. Germline-derived CDR1 and CDR2 are KGHSH and LQKENI. This CDR3 region has 15 residues. The CDR3 region is CASSPPRAAQETQYF. In nucleotides, the CDR3 is TGTGCCAGCTCACCACCGAGGGCAGCCCAAGAGACCCAGTACTTC.

The chain has TRBV21-1 and TRBJ2-3; the table's D call TRBD2 went unverified against the DNA. TRBV21-1 is a pseudogene locus. This CDR3 spans 16 amino acids. CDR3 in amino acids: CASSPPGVKSTDTQYF. The CDR3 DNA reads as TGTGCCAGCAGCCCCCCCGGGGTGAAATCCACAGATACGCAGTATTTT.

The genes are TRBV5-1 and TRBJ1-1, with 8 bases lining up with TRBD1. Germline V CDR1 and CDR2: SGHRS, YFSETQ. The CDR3 sequence is 16 residues long. After removal of 4 bases from V and 6 bases from J, the junction contained 14 bases not matched to a gene. The CDR3 DNA reads TGCGCCAGCAGCCCGCAAACCGGGACAGGCTTCGCTGAAGCTTTCTTT. Translating it yields CASSPQTGTGFAEAFF.

The chain combines TRBV28 with TRBJ1-5, with D possibly being TRBD1 (6 bases). Trimming took 4 bases from V and 4 from J, leaving 8 bases between them. Germline V gene sequence: CDR1 MDHEN, CDR2 SYDVKM. The CDR3 has 13 residues. The CDR3 is CASSWTVNQPQHF. CDR3 nucleotides: TGTGCCAGCAGTTGGACAGTTAATCAGCCCCAGCATTTT. Full variable domain (rest looked up from reference TRBV28 and TRBJ1-5): DVKVTQSSRYLVKRTGEKVFLECVQDMDHENMFWYRQDPGLGLRLIYFSYDVKMKEKGDIPEGYSVSREKKERFSLILESASTNQTSMYLCASSWTVNQPQHFGDGTRLSIL.